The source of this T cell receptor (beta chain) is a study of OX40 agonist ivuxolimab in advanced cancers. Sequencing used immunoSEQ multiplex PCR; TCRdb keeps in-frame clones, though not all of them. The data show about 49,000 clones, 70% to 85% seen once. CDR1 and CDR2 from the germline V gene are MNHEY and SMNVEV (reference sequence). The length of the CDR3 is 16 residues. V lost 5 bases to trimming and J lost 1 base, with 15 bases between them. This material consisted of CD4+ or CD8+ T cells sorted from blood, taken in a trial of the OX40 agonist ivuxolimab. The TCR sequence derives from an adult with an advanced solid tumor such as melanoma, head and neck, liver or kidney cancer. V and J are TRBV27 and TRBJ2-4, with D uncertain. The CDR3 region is CASSRLAAGAKNIQYF. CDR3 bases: TGTGCCAGCAGTCGATTAGCAGCCGGGGCCAAAAACATTCAGTACTTC.